The rows below give T cell receptor beta chains drawn from one sample of a study of T cell responses to AZD1222 COVID-19 vaccine. Method: immunoSEQ multiplex PCR; TCRdb's copy keeps in-frame clones and lacks some. Of 90,000 to 150,000 clones in the sample, about 90% were seen once. This specimen consisted of peripheral blood, obtained on day 0 of AZD1222 vaccination. The source is an adult in good health. CDR3s include the opening cysteine and the closing phenylalanine or tryptophan. Each record gives: V gene, CDR3 protein.

v_gene: TRBV28
CDR3aa: CASSPPPGSLGDEQYF

v_gene: TRBV19
CDR3aa: CASRDRRLDEAFF

v_gene: TRBV7-8
CDR3aa: CASSLDDDRGGYTF

v_gene: TRBV6-6
CDR3aa: CASSPDRVNSPLHF

v_gene: TRBV29-1
CDR3aa: CSVEPDSSYNEQFF

v_gene: TRBV2
CDR3aa: CASSLRRPRSGANVLTF

v_gene: TRBV2
CDR3aa: CASRGTGINSNQPQHF

v_gene: TRBV6-5
CDR3aa: CASSYREGSSYEQYF

v_gene: TRBV28
CDR3aa: CASRYGASGFPSTDTQYF

v_gene: TRBV30
CDR3aa: CAWSVRGALNEKLFF

v_gene: TRBV5-1
CDR3aa: CASSSRPTGTYEQYF

v_gene: TRBV6-5
CDR3aa: CASSYILQGMAALHF

v_gene: TRBV7-9
CDR3aa: CASSLGRNEAFF

v_gene: TRBV3-1/TRBV3-2
CDR3aa: CASSRGRAPGGYTF

v_gene: TRBV5-1
CDR3aa: CASSSTTADYGYTF

v_gene: TRBV30
CDR3aa: CAWLAGVDEQYF

v_gene: TRBV9
CDR3aa: CASSAPGGQSYEQYF

v_gene: TRBV10-3
CDR3aa: CAISAGDRGKGTDTQYF

v_gene: TRBV29-1
CDR3aa: CSVAQGDYGYTF

v_gene: TRBV5-4
CDR3aa: CASSSPTGRYGYTF

v_gene: TRBV7-8
CDR3aa: CASSLVDRATNYGYTF

v_gene: TRBV12-3/TRBV12-4
CDR3aa: CASRSGVSYEQYF

v_gene: TRBV7-9
CDR3aa: CASSSRRGDEAFF

v_gene: TRBV7-9
CDR3aa: CASSLSAASYNEQFF

v_gene: TRBV5-1
CDR3aa: CASRLGGSDTEAFF

v_gene: TRBV7-9
CDR3aa: CASSLARQGNTEAFF

v_gene: TRBV10-1
CDR3aa: CASSEGQGRTGELFF

v_gene: TRBV23-1
CDR3aa: CASTTVQGYEQYF

v_gene: TRBV3-1/TRBV3-2
CDR3aa: CASSLAGGPNTGELFF

v_gene: TRBV21-1
CDR3aa: CASSKEGDSTEAFF

v_gene: TRBV9
CDR3aa: CASSIQGRGTEAFF

v_gene: TRBV24-1
CDR3aa: CATSDPSKGGSNEKLFF

v_gene: TRBV6-2/TRBV6-3
CDR3aa: CASSYRPRTNSNQPQHF

v_gene: TRBV15
CDR3aa: CATSRDKGDNSPLHF

v_gene: TRBV6-5
CDR3aa: CASIRRQGRAEAFF

v_gene: TRBV12-3/TRBV12-4
CDR3aa: CASRIHSEAFF

v_gene: TRBV10-3
CDR3aa: CAISVDQYNSPLHF

v_gene: TRBV18
CDR3aa: CASSRDRVNTEAFF

v_gene: TRBV7-9
CDR3aa: CASSPKFRQGILRAFF

v_gene: TRBV25-1
CDR3aa: CASSPIGKVYEQYF

v_gene: TRBV18
CDR3aa: CASSRTGTGNTIYF

v_gene: TRBV20-1
CDR3aa: CSANPYGYTF

v_gene: TRBV27
CDR3aa: CASSLSLGTRGEAFF

v_gene: TRBV10-2
CDR3aa: CASSTGTGITEAFF

v_gene: TRBV27
CDR3aa: CASSRGGPSYNEQFF

v_gene: TRBV6-5
CDR3aa: CASSYSGASTGHTF

v_gene: TRBV24-1
CDR3aa: CATSDGDNEQFF

v_gene: TRBV28
CDR3aa: CASSPPSGSRYEQYF

v_gene: TRBV6-1
CDR3aa: CASSEDMTGTGYTF

v_gene: TRBV5-4
CDR3aa: CASSLSSRDNYGYTF

v_gene: TRBV7-5
CDR3aa: CARSPRQGRTEAFF

v_gene: TRBV7-8
CDR3aa: CASSSRDRGLSTEAFF